A selection of T cell receptor beta chains follows, all from one sample in a study of cytomegalovirus exposure and HLA in healthy donors. The method was immunoSEQ multiplex PCR; TCRdb's version includes in-frame clones alone and lacks a portion of them. The sample carries over 200,000 clones, around four fifths recorded once. The sequenced sample consisted of PBMCs. These receptors came from a male donor in good health and CMV-seronegative. Each CDR3 is given with its conserved first and last residue. A D gene is named only where the DNA matches it firmly. Some rows mark clone size as missing; the rest say once, few, many or name a class of expanded clone.

j_gene: TRBJ2-7
d_gene: TRBD1
v_gene: TRBV14
abundance: -
CDR3nt: TGTGCCAGCAGCCCTCCGGGACAGGTCTCCTACGAGCAGTACTTC
CDR3aa: CASSPPGQVSYEQYF

j_gene: TRBJ2-7
d_gene: -
v_gene: TRBV7-2
abundance: -
CDR3nt: TGTGCCAGCAGCAATAACAGGGTCTCCTACGAGCAGTACTTC
CDR3aa: CASSNNRVSYEQYF

j_gene: TRBJ1-4
d_gene: -
v_gene: TRBV5-1
abundance: -
CDR3nt: TGCGCCAGCCGGTTCTCCCCCACCGACAGTCGGGAAAAACTGTTTTTT
CDR3aa: CASRFSPTDSREKLFF

j_gene: TRBJ2-7
d_gene: TRBD2
v_gene: TRBV7-9
abundance: -
CDR3nt: TGTGCCAGCAGCTCACTTCGAACTAGCGCGACTTACGAGCAGTACTTC
CDR3aa: CASSSLRTSATYEQYF

j_gene: TRBJ2-2
d_gene: -
v_gene: TRBV4-1
abundance: few
CDR3nt: TGCGCCAGCAGCCGTGAAGCGGGCGGGGAGCTGTTTTTT
CDR3aa: CASSREAGGELFF

j_gene: TRBJ2-1
d_gene: -
v_gene: TRBV6-6
abundance: -
CDR3nt: TGTGCCAGCAGTTCGTCGGATGAGCAGTTCTTC
CDR3aa: CASSSSDEQFF

j_gene: TRBJ2-2
d_gene: -
v_gene: TRBV25-1
abundance: -
CDR3nt: TGTGCCAGCAGTGGGGGATCGGGGGGCGGCACCGGGGAGCTGTTTTTT
CDR3aa: CASSGGSGGGTGELFF

j_gene: TRBJ2-1
d_gene: -
v_gene: TRBV6-4
abundance: -
CDR3nt: TGTGCCAGCAGTGGGCAGCGTGGGGCCAATGAGCAGTTCTTC
CDR3aa: CASSGQRGANEQFF

j_gene: TRBJ2-7
d_gene: -
v_gene: TRBV2
abundance: few
CDR3nt: TGTGCCAGCAGGGAGGGACAGCCTTCCTACGAGCAGTACTTC
CDR3aa: CASREGQPSYEQYF

j_gene: TRBJ1-2
d_gene: TRBD1
v_gene: TRBV4-1
abundance: -
CDR3nt: TGCGCCAGCAGCCAAGGGTCCCGACAGGGCCTCTATGGCTACACCTTC
CDR3aa: CASSQGSRQGLYGYTF

j_gene: TRBJ2-7
d_gene: -
v_gene: TRBV6-5
abundance: -
CDR3nt: TGTGCCAGCAGTCAGCCGGGACAACTCTACGAGCAGTACTTC
CDR3aa: CASSQPGQLYEQYF

j_gene: TRBJ2-7
d_gene: -
v_gene: TRBV6-6
abundance: once
CDR3nt: TGTGCCAGCAGTTACTCAGATCGTTACGAGCAGTACTTC
CDR3aa: CASSYSDRYEQYF

j_gene: TRBJ1-1
d_gene: TRBD1
v_gene: TRBV5-1
abundance: few
CDR3nt: TGCGCCAGCAGCTCGACAGGGGACACTGAAGCTTTCTTT
CDR3aa: CASSSTGDTEAFF

j_gene: TRBJ2-1
d_gene: TRBD2
v_gene: TRBV14
abundance: once
CDR3nt: TGTGCCAGCAGCCCTACTCGGGCGGGAGTCTCTGGTGAGCAGTTCTTC
CDR3aa: CASSPTRAGVSGEQFF

j_gene: TRBJ2-7
d_gene: -
v_gene: TRBV30
abundance: -
CDR3nt: TGTGCCTGGAGTCCTGGGGGGACTGGCTCCTACGAGCAGTACTTC
CDR3aa: CAWSPGGTGSYEQYF

j_gene: TRBJ1-1
d_gene: TRBD1
v_gene: TRBV28
abundance: many
CDR3nt: TGTGCCAGCAGTTTATTGACAGGGGGTGAAACTGAAGCTTTCTTT
CDR3aa: CASSLLTGGETEAFF

j_gene: TRBJ1-2
d_gene: -
v_gene: TRBV5-1
abundance: -
CDR3nt: TGCGCCAGCAGCTTGGACCGGGACTATGGCTACACCTTC
CDR3aa: CASSLDRDYGYTF